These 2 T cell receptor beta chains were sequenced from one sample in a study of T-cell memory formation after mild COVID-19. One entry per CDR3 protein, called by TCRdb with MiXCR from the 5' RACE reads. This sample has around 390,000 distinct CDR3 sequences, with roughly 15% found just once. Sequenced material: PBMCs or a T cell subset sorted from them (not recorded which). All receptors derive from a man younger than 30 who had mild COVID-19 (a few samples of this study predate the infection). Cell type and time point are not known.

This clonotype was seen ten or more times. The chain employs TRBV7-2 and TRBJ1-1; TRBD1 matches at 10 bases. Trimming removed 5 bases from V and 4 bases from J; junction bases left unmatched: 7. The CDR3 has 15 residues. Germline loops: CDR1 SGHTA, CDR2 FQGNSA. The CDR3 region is CASSPGQGKITEAFF. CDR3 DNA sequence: TGTGCCAGCAGCCCGGGACAGGGGAAGATCACTGAAGCTTTCTTT.

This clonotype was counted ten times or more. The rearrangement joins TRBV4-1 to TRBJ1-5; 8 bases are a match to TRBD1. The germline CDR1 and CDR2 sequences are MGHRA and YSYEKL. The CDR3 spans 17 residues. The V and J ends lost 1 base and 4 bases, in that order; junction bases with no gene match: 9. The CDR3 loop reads CASSQGRQGARNQPQHF. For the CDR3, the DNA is TGCGCCAGCAGCCAAGGGCGGCAGGGGGCACGAAATCAGCCCCAGCATTTT.